The next 2 T cell receptor beta chains were all read from a single sample in a study of T cell responses to AZD1222 COVID-19 vaccine. Produced via immunoSEQ multiplex PCR; TCRdb's table is partial and in-frame only. Of 150,000 to 200,000 clones in the sample, about 88% were seen once. The specimen was peripheral blood, collected 28 days after the second AZD1222 dose. All receptors derive from an adult who received the AZD1222 COVID-19 vaccine.

The J gene is TRBJ2-7, the V gene TRBV18, with 7 bases fitting TRBD1. V gave up 1 base and J gave up 4 bases; unmatched junction bases: 10. The CDR3 runs to 16 residues. Germline loops: CDR1 KGHSH, CDR2 LQKENI. The CDR3 DNA reads as TGTGCCAGCTCACCACTTAGAGTGACAGGGCTTTACGAGCAGTACTTC. Protein product: CASSPLRVTGLYEQYF.

The chain carries TRBV7-9 and TRBJ2-7; D is unresolved. The CDR3 is 13 residues long. V was pared by 2 bases and J by 3 bases, with 8 bases between. From germline, CDR1 is SEHNR and CDR2 FQNEAQ (reference sequence). CDR3 sequence: CASSLRTVYEQYF. The CDR3 nucleotides are TGTGCCAGCAGCTTAAGGACGGTCTACGAGCAGTACTTC. Looking up the rest from reference TRBV7-9 and TRBJ2-7 gives the full variable domain: DTGVSQNPRHKITKRGQNVTFRCDPISEHNRLYWYRQTLGQGPEFLTYFQNEAQLEKSRLLSDRFSAERPKGSFSTLEIQRTEQGDSAMYLCASSLRTVYEQYFGPGTRLTVT.